The entry that follows covers one T cell receptor (beta chain) sequence. The CDR3 is 15 amino acids. In germline, CDR1 is LNHDA, CDR2 SQIVND (reference sequence). Trimming took 2 bases from V and 5 from J; bases not matched to a gene: 6. The sample is drawn from a study of T cell changes during pregnancy in multiple sclerosis. TCRdb's copy holds only in-frame clones and misses some; the assay was immunoSEQ multiplex PCR. The table shows 18,000 or so clones, with about 89% occurring only once. The V gene is TRBV19, the J gene TRBJ1-2, with 9 bases matching TRBD1. This clonotype originated in a female donor in good health, enrolled as a control in a pregnancy study. The sequenced sample was CD8+ T cells from peripheral blood mononuclear cells, obtained in the third trimester of pregnancy. The CDR3 loop is CASSIPQGAHYGYTF. In nucleotides, the CDR3 is TGTGCCAGTAGTATACCACAGGGGGCACATTATGGCTACACCTTC.